The clone carrying this T cell receptor beta chain was counted at least ten times. Its antigen is as yet unknown. Cells sorted as Tregs were CD4+, CD25+ and CD127-/low. Study-wide results and limits: Tumor Tregs overlapped most with tumor, then blood, naive CD4+ cells.

Semi-nested PCR with Nested Universal Primer A followed constant-region reverse priming of full-length variable regions. TCRdb analysed the 5' RACE reads with MiXCR anew, one entry per CDR3 protein. Of around 10,000 distinct CDR3 sequences in the sample, 14% were seen once. The receptor was derived from a female donor with breast cancer. The sequenced sample consisted of Tregs sorted from blood.

In nucleotides, the CDR3 is TGTGCCAGCGGGACAGGGGGGACCCAGTACTTC. Translated, it gives CASGTGGTQYF. The gene calls are TRBV2 and TRBJ2-5, with 11 nucleotides matching TRBD1. The CDR3 is 11 residues long. Looked up from germline, CDR1 is SNHLY and CDR2 is FYNNEI. V shed 8 bases and J 7 bases; nucleotides not matched to a gene: 0. Full variable domain (missing parts from reference TRBV2 and TRBJ2-5): EPEVTQTPSHQVTQMGQEVILRCVPISNHLYFYWYRQILGQKVEFLVSFYNNEISEKSEIFDDQFSVERPDGSNFTLKIRSTKLEDSAMYFCASGTGGTQYFGPGTRLLVL.